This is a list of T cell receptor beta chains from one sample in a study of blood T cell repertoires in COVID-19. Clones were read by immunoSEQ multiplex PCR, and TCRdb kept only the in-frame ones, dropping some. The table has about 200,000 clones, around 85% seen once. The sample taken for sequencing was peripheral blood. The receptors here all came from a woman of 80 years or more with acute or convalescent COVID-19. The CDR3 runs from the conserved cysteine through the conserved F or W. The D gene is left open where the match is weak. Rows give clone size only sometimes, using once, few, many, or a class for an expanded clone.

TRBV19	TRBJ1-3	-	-	CASSLGRGNTIYF	TGTGCCAGTTCCCTGGGCCGTGGAAACACCATATATTTT
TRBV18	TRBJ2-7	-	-	CASSPAAGVHEQYF	TGTGCCAGCTCACCAGCTGCGGGTGTCCACGAGCAGTACTTC
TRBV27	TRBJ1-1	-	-	CASSLRGGDTEAFF	TGTGCCAGCTCCCTTAGAGGGGGAGACACTGAAGCTTTCTTT
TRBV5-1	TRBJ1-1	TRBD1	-	CASSLQGGNTEAFF	TGCGCCAGCAGCTTACAGGGGGGGAACACTGAAGCTTTCTTT
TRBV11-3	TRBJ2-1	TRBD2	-	CASSPQGLAGGSYNEQFF	TGTGCCAGCAGCCCACAAGGACTAGCGGGAGGCTCCTACAATGAGCAGTTCTTC
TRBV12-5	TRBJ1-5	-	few	CASAHQGNQPQHF	TGTGCTAGTGCTCATCAGGGTAATCAGCCCCAGCATTTT
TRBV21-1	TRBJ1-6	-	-	CASSKVFYSYNSPLHF	TGTGCCAGCAGCAAAGTCTTTTACAGCTATAATTCACCCCTCCACTTT
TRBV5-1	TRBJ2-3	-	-	CASSLDGPGTQYF	TGCGCCAGCAGCTTGGACGGTCCCGGGACGCAGTATTTT
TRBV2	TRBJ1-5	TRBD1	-	CASSGQGKNQPQHF	TGTGCCAGCAGTGGACAGGGGAAGAATCAGCCCCAGCATTTT
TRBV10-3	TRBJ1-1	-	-	CAISESVGGVTEAFF	TGTGCCATCAGTGAGTCAGTGGGAGGGGTCACTGAAGCTTTCTTT
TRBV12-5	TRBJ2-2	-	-	CASGLQDTGELFF	TGTGCTAGTGGTCTTCAGGACACCGGGGAGCTGTTTTTT
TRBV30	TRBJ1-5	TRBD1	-	CAWSRRRDRDPLGQPQHF	TGTGCCTGGAGTAGACGCCGGGACAGGGACCCTTTGGGTCAGCCCCAGCATTTT
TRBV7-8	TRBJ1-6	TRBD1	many	CASSSLDRANSPLHF	TGTGCCAGCAGCTCCTTGGACAGGGCAAATTCACCCCTCCACTTT
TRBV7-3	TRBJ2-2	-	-	CASSLYAAAGELFF	TGTGCCAGCAGCTTGTACGCTGCGGCCGGGGAGCTGTTTTTT
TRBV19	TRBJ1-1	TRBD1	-	CASNTGQATEAFF	TGTGCCAGTAACACGGGACAGGCTACTGAAGCTTTCTTT
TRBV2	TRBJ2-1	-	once	CASRVGSGYDLTYNEQFF	TGTGCCAGCAGGGTCGGGAGCGGGTACGACTTAACGTACAATGAGCAGTTCTTC
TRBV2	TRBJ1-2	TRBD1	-	CASTRDRGRGGYTF	TGTGCCAGCACCCGGGACAGGGGGCGCGGTGGCTACACCTTC
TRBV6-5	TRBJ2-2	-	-	CASRYGGANTGELFF	TGTGCCAGCAGATACGGGGGCGCGAACACCGGGGAGCTGTTTTTT
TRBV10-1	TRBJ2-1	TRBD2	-	CANQRPSGGDEQFF	TGCGCCAATCAACGGCCTAGCGGGGGCGATGAGCAGTTCTTC
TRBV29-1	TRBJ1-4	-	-	CSVVPPGREKLFF	TGCAGCGTTGTCCCGCCAGGGCGAGAAAAACTGTTTTTT
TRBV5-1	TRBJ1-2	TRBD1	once	CASRPGQGGTGGYTF	TGCGCCAGCAGACCGGGACAGGGGGGCACGGGTGGCTACACCTTC
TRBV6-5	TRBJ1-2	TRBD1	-	CASSSGTGFGYTF	TGTGCCAGCAGTTCTGGGACAGGGTTCGGCTACACCTTC
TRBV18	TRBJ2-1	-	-	CASSPAGYNEQFF	TGTGCCAGCTCACCAGCGGGATACAATGAGCAGTTCTTC
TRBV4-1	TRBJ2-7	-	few	CASSQDQDSLQQYF	TGCGCCAGCAGCCAAGATCAGGACAGCCTTCAGCAGTACTTC
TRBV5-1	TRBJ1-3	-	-	CASSLDGSSGNTIYF	TGCGCCAGCAGCTTGGACGGGAGCTCTGGAAACACCATATATTTT
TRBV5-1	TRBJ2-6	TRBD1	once	CASSSSGTGYADVLTF	TGCGCCAGCAGCTCTTCCGGGACAGGGTATGCGGACGTCCTGACTTTC
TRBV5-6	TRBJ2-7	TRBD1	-	CASSEFAGTAEQYF	TGTGCCAGCAGCGAGTTCGCAGGGACAGCCGAGCAGTACTTC
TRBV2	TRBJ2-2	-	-	CASSVDRHTGELFF	TGTGCCAGCAGTGTAGACAGACACACCGGGGAGCTGTTTTTT
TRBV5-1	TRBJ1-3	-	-	CASSLSEGSGNTIYF	TGCGCCAGCAGCCTCTCCGAGGGTTCTGGAAACACCATATATTTT
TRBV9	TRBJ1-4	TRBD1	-	CASSTGQGVNEKLFF	TGTGCCAGCAGCACAGGACAGGGGGTTAATGAAAAACTGTTTTTT
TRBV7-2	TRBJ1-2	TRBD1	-	CASSFGTGGPDGYTF	TGTGCCAGCAGCTTCGGGACAGGGGGCCCAGATGGCTACACCTTC
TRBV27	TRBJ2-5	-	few	CASSRLGVAETQYF	TGTGCCAGCAGCCGGCTAGGGGTGGCGGAGACCCAGTACTTC
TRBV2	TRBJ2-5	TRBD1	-	CASAVAGQGGTQYF	TGTGCCAGCGCTGTGGCCGGACAGGGGGGAACCCAGTACTTC
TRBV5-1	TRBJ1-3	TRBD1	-	CASSPRSTGYGIGRSGNTIYF	TGCGCCAGCAGCCCCCGATCGACAGGGTACGGGATCGGTCGCTCTGGAAACACCATATATTTT
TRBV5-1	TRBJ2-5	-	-	CASSLQAPQETQYF	TGCGCCAGCAGCTTGCAGGCCCCCCAAGAGACCCAGTACTTC
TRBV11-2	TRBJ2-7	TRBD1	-	CASSLGDRSVEQYF	TGTGCCAGCAGCTTAGGGGACAGGTCCGTCGAGCAGTACTTC
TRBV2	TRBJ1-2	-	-	CASSEPQGGYGYTF	TGTGCCAGCAGTGAACCTCAGGGCGGCTATGGCTACACCTTC
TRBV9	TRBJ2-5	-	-	CASSVGPQETQYF	TGTGCCAGCAGCGTGGGCCCCCAAGAGACCCAGTACTTC
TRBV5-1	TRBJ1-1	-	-	CASSLVQDTNTEAFF	TGCGCCAGCAGCTTAGTTCAGGACACTAACACTGAAGCTTTCTTT
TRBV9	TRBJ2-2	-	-	CASSPPRGNTGELFF	TGTGCCAGCAGCCCCCCGAGAGGGAACACCGGGGAGCTGTTTTTT
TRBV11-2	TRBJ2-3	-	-	CASSLEGGETDTQYF	TGTGCCAGCAGCTTAGAAGGCGGGGAGACAGATACGCAGTATTTT